This T cell receptor (beta chain) derives from a study of T cell repertoires in cytomegalovirus infection. Background on the study: Both CMV infection and a matching HLA type were indicated by public TCR beta signatures.

This clonotype was seen only a few times. Its matching antigen is unknown. Whole-study findings and limits: What dominated the ex vivo response were HLA-C-restricted CMV-specific TCR beta clonotypes. People with CMV and the relevant HLA were identified by cumulative public TCR beta family frequency.

TCRdb redid the calling of the reads with MiXCR, one entry per CDR3 protein. The repertoire holds about 180,000 distinct CDR3 sequences, about 22% seen once, with more than 25% in the top ten. The CDR3 covers 13 residues. Trimming left V 5 bases short and J 5 bases short, with 9 bases between. Germline assignment: CDR1 LNHDA and CDR2 SQIVND (reference sequence). This chain links TRBV19 with TRBJ2-2, with D perhaps TRBD2 (6 bases). The TCR comes from a human donor in good health (CMV status not recorded). Some clones in this sample may be carry-over from other donors' samples. Source: CD8+ T cells from cultured PBMCs, taken from culture after CMV antigen stimulation. The chain's CDR3 is CASSGGGTGELFF. CDR3 DNA: TGTGCCAGTAGTGGAGGAGGGACCGGGGAGCTGTTTTTT. The full variable domain, completed using reference TRBV19 and TRBJ2-2, is DGGITQSPKYLFRKEGQNVTLSCEQNLNHDAMYWYRQDPGQGLRLIYYSQIVNDFQKGDIAEGYSVSREKKESFPLTVTSAQKNPTAFYLCASSGGGTGELFFGEGSRLTVL.